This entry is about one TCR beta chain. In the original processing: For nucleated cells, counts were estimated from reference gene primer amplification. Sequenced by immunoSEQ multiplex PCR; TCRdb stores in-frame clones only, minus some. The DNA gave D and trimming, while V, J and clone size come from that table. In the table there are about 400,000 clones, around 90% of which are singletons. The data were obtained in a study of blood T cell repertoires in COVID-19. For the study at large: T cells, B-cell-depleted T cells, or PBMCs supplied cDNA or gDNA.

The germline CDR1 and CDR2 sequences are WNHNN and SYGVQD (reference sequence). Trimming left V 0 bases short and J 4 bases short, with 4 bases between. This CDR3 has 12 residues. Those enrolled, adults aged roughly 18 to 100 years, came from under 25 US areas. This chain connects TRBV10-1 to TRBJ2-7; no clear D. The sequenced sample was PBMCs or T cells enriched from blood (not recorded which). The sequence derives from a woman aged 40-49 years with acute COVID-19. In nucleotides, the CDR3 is TGCGCCAGCAGTGAGTCTCATTACGAGCAGTACTTC. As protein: CASSESHYEQYF.